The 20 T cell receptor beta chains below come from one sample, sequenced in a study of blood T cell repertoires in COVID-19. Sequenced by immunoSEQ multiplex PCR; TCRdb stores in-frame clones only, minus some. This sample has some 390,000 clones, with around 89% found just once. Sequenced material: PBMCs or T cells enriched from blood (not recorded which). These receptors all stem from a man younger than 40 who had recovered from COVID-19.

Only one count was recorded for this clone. CDR3 sequence (DNA): TGCGCCAGCAGCTCCGACCCTAGCGGGGTTTACGAGCAGTACTTC. It codes for CASSSDPSGVYEQYF. The gene calls are TRBV5-1 and TRBJ2-7; 9 nucleotides agree with TRBD2. The CDR3 runs to 15 residues. Germline V CDR1 and CDR2: SGHRS, YFSETQ. V lost 3 bases to trimming and J lost 4 bases; unmatched junction nucleotides: 8.

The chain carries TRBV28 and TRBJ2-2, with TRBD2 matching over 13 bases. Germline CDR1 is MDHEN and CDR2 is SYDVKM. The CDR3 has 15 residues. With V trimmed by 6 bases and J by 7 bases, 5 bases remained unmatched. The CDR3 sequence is CASRRTSGRGGELFF. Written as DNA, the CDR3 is TGTGCCAGCAGGAGGACTAGCGGGAGAGGCGGGGAGCTGTTTTTT.

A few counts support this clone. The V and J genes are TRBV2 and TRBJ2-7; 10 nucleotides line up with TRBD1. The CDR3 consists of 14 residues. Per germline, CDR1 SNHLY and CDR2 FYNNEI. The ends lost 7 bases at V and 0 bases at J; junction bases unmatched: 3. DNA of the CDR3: TGTGCCAGCAACGGACAGGGGGACTCCTACGAGCAGTACTTC. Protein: CASNGQGDSYEQYF.

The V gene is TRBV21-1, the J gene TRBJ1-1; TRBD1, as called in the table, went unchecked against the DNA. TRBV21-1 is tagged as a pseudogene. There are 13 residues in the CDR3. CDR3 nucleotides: TGTGCCAGCAGCAAATTACAGAACACTGAAGCTTTCTTT. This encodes CASSKLQNTEAFF.

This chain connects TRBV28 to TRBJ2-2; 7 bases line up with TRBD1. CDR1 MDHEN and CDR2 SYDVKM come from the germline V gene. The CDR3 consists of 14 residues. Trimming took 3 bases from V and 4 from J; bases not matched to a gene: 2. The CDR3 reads CASSLTGPTGELFF. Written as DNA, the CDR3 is TGTGCCAGCAGTTTGACAGGGCCCACCGGGGAGCTGTTTTTT.

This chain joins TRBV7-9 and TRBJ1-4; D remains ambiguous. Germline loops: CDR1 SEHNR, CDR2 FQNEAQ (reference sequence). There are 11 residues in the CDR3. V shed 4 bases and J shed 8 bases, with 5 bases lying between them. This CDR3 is CASSSEEKLFF. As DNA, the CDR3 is TGTGCCAGCAGCTCAGAAGAAAAACTGTTTTTT.

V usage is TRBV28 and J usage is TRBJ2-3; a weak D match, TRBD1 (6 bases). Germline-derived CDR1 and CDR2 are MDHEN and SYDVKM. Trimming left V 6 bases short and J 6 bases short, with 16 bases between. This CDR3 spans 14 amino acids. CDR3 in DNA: TGTGCCAGCAGCAGGGGCTGGGGAGTTGATACGCAGTATTTT. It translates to CASSRGWGVDTQYF.

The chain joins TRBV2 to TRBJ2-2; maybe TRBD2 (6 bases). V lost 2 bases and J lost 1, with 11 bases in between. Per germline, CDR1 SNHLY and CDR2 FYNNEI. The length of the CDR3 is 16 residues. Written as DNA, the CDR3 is TGTGCCAGCAGTGAATTGGGCGGGATGAACACCGGGGAGCTGTTTTTT. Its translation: CASSELGGMNTGELFF.

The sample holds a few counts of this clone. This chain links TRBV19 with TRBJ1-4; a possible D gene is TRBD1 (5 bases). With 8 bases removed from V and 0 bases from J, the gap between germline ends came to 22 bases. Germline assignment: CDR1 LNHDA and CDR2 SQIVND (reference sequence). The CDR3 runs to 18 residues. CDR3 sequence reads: CASLGRTSDSATNEKLFF. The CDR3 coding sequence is TGTGCCAGTTTAGGGCGGACAAGCGATAGTGCAACTAATGAAAAACTGTTTTTT.

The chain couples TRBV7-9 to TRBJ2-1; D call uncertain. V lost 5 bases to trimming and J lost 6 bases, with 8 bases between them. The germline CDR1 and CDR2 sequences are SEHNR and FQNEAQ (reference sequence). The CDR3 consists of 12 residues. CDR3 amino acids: CASSPHFNEQFF. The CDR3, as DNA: TGTGCCAGCAGCCCCCATTTCAATGAGCAGTTCTTC.

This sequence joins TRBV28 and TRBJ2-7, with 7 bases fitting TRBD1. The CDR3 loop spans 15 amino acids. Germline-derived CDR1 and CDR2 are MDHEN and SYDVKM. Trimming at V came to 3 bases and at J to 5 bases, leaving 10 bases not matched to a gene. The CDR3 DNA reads TGTGCCAGCAGTTTGGACAGGATAGGGGCCGACGAGCAGTACTTC. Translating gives CASSLDRIGADEQYF.

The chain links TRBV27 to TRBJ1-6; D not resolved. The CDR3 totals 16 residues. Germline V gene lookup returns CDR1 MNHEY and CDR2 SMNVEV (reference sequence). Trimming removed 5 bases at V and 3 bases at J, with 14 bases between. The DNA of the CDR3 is TGTGCCAGCAGTCGGTCTGGCCAGGTCTATAATTCACCCCTCCACTTT. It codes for CASSRSGQVYNSPLHF.

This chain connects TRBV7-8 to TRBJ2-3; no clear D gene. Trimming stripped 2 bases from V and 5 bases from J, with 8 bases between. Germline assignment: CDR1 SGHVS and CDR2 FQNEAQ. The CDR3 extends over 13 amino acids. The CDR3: CASSLTQLDTQYF. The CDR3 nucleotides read TGTGCCAGCAGCTTAACCCAGTTAGATACGCAGTATTTT. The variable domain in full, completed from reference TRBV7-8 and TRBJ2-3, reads GAGVSQSPRYKVAKRGQDVALRCDPISGHVSLFWYQQALGQGPEFLTYFQNEAQLDKSGLPSDRFFAERPEGSVSTLKIQRTQQEDSAVYLCASSLTQLDTQYFGPGTRLTVL.

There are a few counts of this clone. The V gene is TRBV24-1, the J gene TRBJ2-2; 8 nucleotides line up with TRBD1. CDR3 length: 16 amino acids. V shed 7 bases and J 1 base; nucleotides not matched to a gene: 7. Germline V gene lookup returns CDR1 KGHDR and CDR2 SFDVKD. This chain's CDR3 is CATSFSGTGNTGELFF. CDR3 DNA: TGTGCCACCAGCTTTTCCGGGACAGGGAACACCGGGGAGCTGTTTTTT.

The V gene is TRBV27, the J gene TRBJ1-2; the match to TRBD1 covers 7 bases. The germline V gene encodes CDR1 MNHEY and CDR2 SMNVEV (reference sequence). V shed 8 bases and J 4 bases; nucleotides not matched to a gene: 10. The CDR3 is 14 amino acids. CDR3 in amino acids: CASAASDRPYGYTF. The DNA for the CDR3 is TGTGCCAGCGCCGCTTCGGACAGGCCCTATGGCTACACCTTC.

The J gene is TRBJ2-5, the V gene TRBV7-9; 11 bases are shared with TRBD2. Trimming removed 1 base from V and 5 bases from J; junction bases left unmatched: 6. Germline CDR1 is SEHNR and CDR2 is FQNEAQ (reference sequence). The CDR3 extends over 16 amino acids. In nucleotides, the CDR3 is TGTGCCAGCAGCTTAGTTCTAGCGGGAGGTGCTGAGACCCAGTACTTC. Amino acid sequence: CASSLVLAGGAETQYF.

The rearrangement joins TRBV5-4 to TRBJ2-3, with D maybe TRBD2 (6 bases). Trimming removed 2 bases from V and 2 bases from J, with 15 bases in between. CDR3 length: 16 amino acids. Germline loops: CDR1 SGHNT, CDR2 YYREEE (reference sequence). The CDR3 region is CASSFLGGALTDTQYF. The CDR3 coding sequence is TGTGCCAGCAGCTTTCTCGGGGGAGCCCTCACAGATACGCAGTATTTT.

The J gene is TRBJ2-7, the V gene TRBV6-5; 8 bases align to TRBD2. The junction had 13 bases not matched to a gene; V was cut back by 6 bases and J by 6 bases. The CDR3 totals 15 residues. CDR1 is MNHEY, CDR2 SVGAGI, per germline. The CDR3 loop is CASRGGLEAYSEQYF. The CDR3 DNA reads TGTGCCAGCAGGGGGGGACTAGAAGCGTACAGCGAGCAGTACTTC.

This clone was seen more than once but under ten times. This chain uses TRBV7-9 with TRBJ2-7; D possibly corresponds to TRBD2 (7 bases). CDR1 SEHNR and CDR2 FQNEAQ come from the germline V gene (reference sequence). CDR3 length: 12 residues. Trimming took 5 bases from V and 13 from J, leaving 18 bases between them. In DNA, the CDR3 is TGTGCCAGCAGCCGGCAGGCGGGGGCTGTATACTTC. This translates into CASSRQAGAVYF. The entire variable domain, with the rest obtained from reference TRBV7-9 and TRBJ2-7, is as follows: DTGVSQNPRHKITKRGQNVTFRCDPISEHNRLYWYRQTLGQGPEFLTYFQNEAQLEKSRLLSDRFSAERPKGSFSTLEIQRTEQGDSAMYLCASSRQAGAVYFGPGTRLTVT.

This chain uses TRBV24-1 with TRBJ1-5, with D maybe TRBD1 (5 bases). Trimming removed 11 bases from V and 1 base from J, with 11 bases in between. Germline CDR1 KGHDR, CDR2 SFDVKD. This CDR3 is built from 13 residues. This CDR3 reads CANRQPSNQPQHF. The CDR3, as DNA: TGTGCCAATAGACAGCCCAGCAATCAGCCCCAGCATTTT.